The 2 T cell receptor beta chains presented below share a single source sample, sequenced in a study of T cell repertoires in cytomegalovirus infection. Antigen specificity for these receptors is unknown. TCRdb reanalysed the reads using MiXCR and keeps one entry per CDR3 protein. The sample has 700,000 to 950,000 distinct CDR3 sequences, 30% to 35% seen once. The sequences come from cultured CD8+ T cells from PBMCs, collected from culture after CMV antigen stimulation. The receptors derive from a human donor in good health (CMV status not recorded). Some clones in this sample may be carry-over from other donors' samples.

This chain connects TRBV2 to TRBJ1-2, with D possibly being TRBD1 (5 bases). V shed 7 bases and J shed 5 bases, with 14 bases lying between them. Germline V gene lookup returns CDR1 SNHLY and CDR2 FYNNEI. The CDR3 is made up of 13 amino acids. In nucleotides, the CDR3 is TGTGCCAGCATTGTGACAGAACCGTATGGCTACACCTTC. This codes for CASIVTEPYGYTF.

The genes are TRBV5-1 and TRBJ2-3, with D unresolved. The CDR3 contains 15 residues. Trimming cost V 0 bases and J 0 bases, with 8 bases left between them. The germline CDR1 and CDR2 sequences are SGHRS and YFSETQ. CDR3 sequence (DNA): TGCGCCAGCAGCTTGGCTAGAGCTAGCACAGATACGCAGTATTTT. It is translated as CASSLARASTDTQYF.